The source of this T cell receptor beta chain is a study of T-cell reconstitution after alpha-beta-depleted transplantation in children. Unique molecular identifiers were incorporated when the TCRbeta library was constructed. MiXCR, run by TCRdb on the PCR reads, gives a single entry per CDR3 protein. The data contain some 200,000 distinct CDR3 sequences, roughly 10% of them singletons. V lost 5 bases to trimming and J lost 8 bases; unmatched junction nucleotides: 14. The germline V gene has CDR1 LGHNA and CDR2 YNFKEQ. This CDR3 has 18 residues. The source of this sequence is a human donor who donated a stem cell graft to a child with acute lymphoblastic leukemia. This chain links TRBV4-2 with TRBJ2-2, with 13 bases lining up with TRBD2. This specimen consisted of PBMCs from the stem cell graft donor, obtained from the stem cell graft. CDR3 region: CASSGYSGTSGVRGELFF. The CDR3 DNA is TGTGCCAGCAGCGGATATTCCGGGACTAGCGGGGTTAGAGGGGAGCTGTTTTTT.